Here is one T cell receptor (beta chain) with its context. Antigen: not known. This sample was included in a study of T cells in localized non-small cell lung cancer. Study-level results: Investigators sequenced only a single tumor region, leaving heterogeneity possible. Appearances in adjacent lung were noted for a median approximately 61 of the top 100 tumor clones. Overall survival was longer when the density of T cells in the blood was higher.

Some clones are missing from TCRdb's copy, which holds only in-frame ones; the method was immunoSEQ multiplex PCR. The sample lists over 65,000 clones, roughly 84% occurring once. This CDR3 contains 14 residues. Germline V lookup: CDR1 SGHRS, CDR2 YFSETQ. Trimming cost V 0 bases and J 5 bases, with 11 bases left between them. This TCR came from an older female donor with stage I lung adenocarcinoma. The chain has TRBV5-1 and TRBJ2-5; no clear D gene. This specimen consisted of peripheral blood, obtained before any cancer treatment. CDR3 protein: CASSLAEGMETQYF. The CDR3 DNA reads as TGCGCCAGCAGCTTGGCCGAAGGGATGGAGACCCAGTACTTC.